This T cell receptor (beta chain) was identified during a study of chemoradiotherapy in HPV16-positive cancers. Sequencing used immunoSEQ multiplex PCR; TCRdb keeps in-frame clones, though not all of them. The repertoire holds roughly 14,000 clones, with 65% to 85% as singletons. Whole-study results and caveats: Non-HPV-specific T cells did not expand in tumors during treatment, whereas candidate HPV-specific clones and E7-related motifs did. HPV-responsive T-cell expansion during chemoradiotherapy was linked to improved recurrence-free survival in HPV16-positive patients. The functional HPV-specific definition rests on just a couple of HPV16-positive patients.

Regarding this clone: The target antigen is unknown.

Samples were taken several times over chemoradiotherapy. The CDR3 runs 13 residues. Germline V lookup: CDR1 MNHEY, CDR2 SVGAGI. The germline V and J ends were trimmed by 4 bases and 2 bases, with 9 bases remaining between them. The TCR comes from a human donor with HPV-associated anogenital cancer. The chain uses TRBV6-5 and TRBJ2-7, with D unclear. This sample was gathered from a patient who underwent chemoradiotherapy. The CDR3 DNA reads TGTGCCAGCAGTTCGAGGACCCCCTACGAGCAGTACTTC. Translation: CASSSRTPYEQYF.